The following is a TCR beta chain sequence with its context. Germline CDR1 SGHRS, CDR2 YFSETQ. Trimming took 1 base from V and 1 from J, leaving 14 bases between them. This CDR3 is built from 16 residues. Per the original methods: Reference gene primers were amplified, and this amplification served to estimate nucleated cell counts. Sequencing used immunoSEQ multiplex PCR; TCRdb keeps in-frame clones, though not all of them. V, J and clone size are taken as reported in that table, and D and trimming were inferred from the DNA itself. Of 250,000 to 350,000 clones listed, 70% to 90% are singletons. This entry comes from a study of blood T cell repertoires in COVID-19. Study context: The cDNA or gDNA used as material had been derived from T cells, B-cell-depleted T cells, or PBMCs.

The sequenced sample was peripheral blood. The receptor's source is a woman aged 45-65 years with active or convalescent COVID-19. The genes are TRBV5-1 and TRBJ2-5; D is unclear. Here the CDR3 reads CASSLFAESGQETQYF. CDR3 sequence (DNA): TGCGCCAGCAGCTTGTTTGCGGAATCCGGCCAAGAGACCCAGTACTTC. The full variable domain, with the rest looked up from reference TRBV5-1 and TRBJ2-5, is KAGVTQTPRYLIKTRGQQVTLSCSPISGHRSVSWYQQTPGQGLQFLFEYFSETQRNKGNFPGRFSGRQFSNSRSEMNVSTLELGDSALYLCASSLFAESGQETQYFGPGTRLLVL.